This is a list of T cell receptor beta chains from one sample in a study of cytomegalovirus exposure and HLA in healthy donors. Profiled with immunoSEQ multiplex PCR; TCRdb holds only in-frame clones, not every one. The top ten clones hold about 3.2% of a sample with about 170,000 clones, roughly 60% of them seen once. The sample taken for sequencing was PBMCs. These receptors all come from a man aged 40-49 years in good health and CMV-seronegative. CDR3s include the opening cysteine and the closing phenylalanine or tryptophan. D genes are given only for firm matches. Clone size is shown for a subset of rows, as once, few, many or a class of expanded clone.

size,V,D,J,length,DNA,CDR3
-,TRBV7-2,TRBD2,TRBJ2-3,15,TGTGCCAGCAAAATCGCGGACTCGGGGGGGGATACGCAGTATTTT,CASKIADSGGDTQYF
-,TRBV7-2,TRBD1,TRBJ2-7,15,TGTGCCAGCAGCCTCTCCGGGACAGGAGCCTACGAGCAGTACTTC,CASSLSGTGAYEQYF
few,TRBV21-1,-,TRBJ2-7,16,TGTGCCAGCAGGATAAAGCGGGAGGGCCCGTCGTACGAGCAGTACTTC,CASRIKREGPSYEQYF
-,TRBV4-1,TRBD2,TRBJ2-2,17,TGCGCCAGCAGCCCAGGGACTAGAGGGAGGGCCGGCGGGGAGCTGTTTTTT,CASSPGTRGRAGGELFF
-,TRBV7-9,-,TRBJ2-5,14,TGTGCCAGCAGCCTACGAGACAGCCAAGAGACCCAGTACTTC,CASSLRDSQETQYF
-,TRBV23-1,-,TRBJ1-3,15,TGCGCCAGCACTCGTAATCCGGGGTACGGAAACACCATATATTTT,CASTRNPGYGNTIYF
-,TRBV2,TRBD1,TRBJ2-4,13,TGTGCCAGCAGTCCGGGACAGGGGGAGAATCGCCGCTTC,CASSPGQGENRRF
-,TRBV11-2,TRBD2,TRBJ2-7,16,TGTGCCAGCAGCGAACAGCGGGGACTAGCGGGAGCCGAGCAGTACTTC,CASSEQRGLAGAEQYF
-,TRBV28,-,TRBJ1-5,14,TGTGCCAGCATTGAGGCGGCCCGTTGGCAGCCCCAGCATTTT,CASIEAARWQPQHF
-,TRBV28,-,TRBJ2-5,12,TGTGCCAGCAGTTTACTCGGAGAGACCCAGTACTTC,CASSLLGETQYF
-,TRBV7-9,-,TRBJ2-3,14,TGTGCCAGCAGCTTACCCAGGAGCACAGATACGCAGTATTTT,CASSLPRSTDTQYF
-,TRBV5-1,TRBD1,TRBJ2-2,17,TGCGCCAGCAGCTTGGACGTTACAGGGGGGTACACCGGGGAGCTGTTTTTT,CASSLDVTGGYTGELFF
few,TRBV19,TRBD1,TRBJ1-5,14,TGTGCCAGTAGTCTGGGACAGAGCAATCAGCCCCAGCATTTT,CASSLGQSNQPQHF
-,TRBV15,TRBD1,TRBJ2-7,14,TGTGCCACCAGCGTTAAGGACAGGGTGAGGGAGCAGTACTTC,CATSVKDRVREQYF
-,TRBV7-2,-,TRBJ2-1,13,TGTGCCAGCAGCTTCCTGACTTACAATGAGCAGTTCTTC,CASSFLTYNEQFF
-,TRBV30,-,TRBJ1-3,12,TGTGCCTGGAGTTCCTCACTAAACACCATATATTTT,CAWSSSLNTIYF
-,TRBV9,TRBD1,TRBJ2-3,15,TGTGCCAGCAGCGTAGGGACAGGGTGGGCAGATACGCAGTATTTT,CASSVGTGWADTQYF
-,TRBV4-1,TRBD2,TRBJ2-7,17,TGCGCCAGCAGCCAAGATTCCTCTAGCGGGTCAAACTACGAGCAGTACTTC,CASSQDSSSGSNYEQYF
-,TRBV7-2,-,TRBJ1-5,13,TGTGCCAGCAGCGGTCGGAGCAATCAGCCCCAGCATTTT,CASSGRSNQPQHF
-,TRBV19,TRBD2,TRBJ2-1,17,TGTGCCAGTAACGGCCTACTAGCGGGGGGTCTAGGCAATGAGCAGTTCTTC,CASNGLLAGGLGNEQFF
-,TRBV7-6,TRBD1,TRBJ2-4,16,TGTGCCAGCAGCAGGACGGGTGTGGGACAGGGCAACATTCAGTACTTC,CASSRTGVGQGNIQYF